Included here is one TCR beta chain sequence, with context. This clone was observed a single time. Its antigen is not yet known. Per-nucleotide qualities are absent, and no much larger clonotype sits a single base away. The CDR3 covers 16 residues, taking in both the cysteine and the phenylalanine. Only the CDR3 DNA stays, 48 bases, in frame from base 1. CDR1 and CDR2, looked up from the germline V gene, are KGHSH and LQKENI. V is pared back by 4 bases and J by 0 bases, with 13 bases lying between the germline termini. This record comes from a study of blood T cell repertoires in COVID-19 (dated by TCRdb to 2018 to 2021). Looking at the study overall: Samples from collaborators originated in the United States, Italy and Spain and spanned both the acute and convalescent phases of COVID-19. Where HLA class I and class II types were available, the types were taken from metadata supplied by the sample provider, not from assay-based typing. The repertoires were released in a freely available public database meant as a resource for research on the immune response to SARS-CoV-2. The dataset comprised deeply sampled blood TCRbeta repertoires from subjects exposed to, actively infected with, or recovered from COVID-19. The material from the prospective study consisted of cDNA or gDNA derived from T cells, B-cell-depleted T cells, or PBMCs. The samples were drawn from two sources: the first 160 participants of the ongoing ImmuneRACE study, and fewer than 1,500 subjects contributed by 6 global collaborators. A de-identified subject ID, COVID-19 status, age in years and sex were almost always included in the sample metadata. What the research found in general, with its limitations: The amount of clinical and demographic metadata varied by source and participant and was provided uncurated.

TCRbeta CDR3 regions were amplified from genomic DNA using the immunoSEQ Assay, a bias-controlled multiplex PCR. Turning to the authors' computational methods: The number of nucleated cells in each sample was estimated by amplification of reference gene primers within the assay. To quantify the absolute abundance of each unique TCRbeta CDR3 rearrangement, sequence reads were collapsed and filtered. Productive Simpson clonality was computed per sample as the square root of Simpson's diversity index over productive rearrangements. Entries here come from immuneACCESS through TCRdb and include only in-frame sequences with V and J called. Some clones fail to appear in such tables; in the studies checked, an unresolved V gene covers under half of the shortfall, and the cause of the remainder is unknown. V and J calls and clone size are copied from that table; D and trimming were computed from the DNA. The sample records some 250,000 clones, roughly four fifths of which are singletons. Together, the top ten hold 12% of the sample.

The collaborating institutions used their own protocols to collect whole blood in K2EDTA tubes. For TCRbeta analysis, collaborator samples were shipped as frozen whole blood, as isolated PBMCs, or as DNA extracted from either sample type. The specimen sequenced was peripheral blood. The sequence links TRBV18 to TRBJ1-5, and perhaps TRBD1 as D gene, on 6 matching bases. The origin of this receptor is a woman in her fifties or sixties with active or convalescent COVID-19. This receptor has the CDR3 CASSLGQTYSNQPQHF. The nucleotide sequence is TGTGCCAGCTCACTAGGACAGACCTATAGCAATCAGCCCCAGCATTTT.